The clone carrying this TCR beta chain was seen a few times. Its specificity is unknown. With 60 Vbeta and 13 Jbeta primers, the PCR was carried out. Profiled with immunoSEQ multiplex PCR; TCRdb holds only in-frame clones, not every one. The sample includes some 150,000 clones, about 75% of them seen just once. Germline values: CDR1 SQVTM, CDR2 ANQGSEA. This CDR3 is 10 amino acids long. Trimming pared 6 bases from V and 8 bases from J, leaving 10 bases between. The data were obtained in a study of cytomegalovirus exposure and HLA in healthy donors. Points from the study as a whole: As was reported, the HLA-A and HLA-B alleles of most subjects were accurately predicted from TCR beta sequences. Looking again later, the authors saw that most CMV-associated TCR beta chains seemed HLA-restricted. As a later analysis revealed, the rate of TCR association differed by HLA locus, with DRB1 most and HLA-C fewest.

The sample comprised PBMCs. The TCR sequence derives from a man aged 25 to 45 in good health and CMV-seronegative. V and J are TRBV29-1 and TRBJ1-2, with TRBD1 as a possible D gene (6 bases). The CDR3 DNA reads as TGCAGCGTCCTAACAGGGGGCTACACCTTC. Protein: CSVLTGGYTF.